The 20 T cell receptor beta chains listed next were all sequenced from one sample in a study of blood T cell repertoires in COVID-19. TCRdb's copy holds only in-frame clones and misses some; the assay was immunoSEQ multiplex PCR. The sample has a few hundred thousand clones; about nine tenths are singletons. The sample taken for sequencing was PBMCs or T cells enriched from blood (not recorded which). Source of these receptors: a man aged 35-49 years who had recovered from COVID-19.

The chain uses TRBV5-5 and TRBJ1-1, with D perhaps matching TRBD1 (6 bases). The CDR3 is made up of 14 amino acids. Germline V CDR1 and CDR2: SGHKS, YYEKEE (reference sequence). Deletions cut 7 bases from V and 2 bases from J, with 15 bases between. The CDR3 nucleotides read TGTGCCAGCGCCTTGCGGGGGCTCAACACTGAAGCTTTCTTT. Translating it yields CASALRGLNTEAFF.

J is TRBJ1-1 and V is TRBV3-1 (or the pseudogene TRBV3-2), with 7 bases aligning to TRBD1. CDR3 length: 14 residues. Looked up from germline, CDR1 is LGHDT and CDR2 is YNNKEL (reference sequence). Losses at the gene ends were 4 bases for V and 0 bases for J; bases not matched to a gene: 2. CDR3 sequence reads: CASSRTGVNTEAFF. In DNA, the CDR3 is TGTGCCAGCAGCCGAACAGGGGTGAACACTGAAGCTTTCTTT.

The CDR3: CASSQDRVSTEQFF. The CDR3 coding sequence is TGCGCCAGCAGCCAAGATAGAGTCTCTACTGAGCAGTTCTTC. The chain is built from TRBV5-1 and TRBJ2-1; D is undetermined. Germline CDR1 and CDR2: SGHRS and YFSETQ. The CDR3 has 14 amino acids. V was clipped by 4 bases and J by 9 bases, with 17 bases between them.

The chain uses TRBV27 and TRBJ2-1; possibly TRBD2 for D (5 bases). The CDR3 covers 12 residues. CDR1 and CDR2 from the germline V gene are MNHEY and SMNVEV (reference sequence). Trimming pared 4 bases from V and 10 bases from J, leaving 11 bases between. This chain's CDR3 is CASSWLAGEQFF. CDR3 DNA sequence: TGTGCCAGCAGTTGGCTAGCTGGGGAGCAGTTCTTC.

V usage is TRBV3-1 (or the pseudogene TRBV3-2) and J usage is TRBJ2-3, with 8 bases fitting TRBD2. The junction had 18 bases not matched to a gene; V was cut back by 3 bases and J by 4 bases. There are 19 residues in the CDR3. Germline CDR1 reads LGHDT; CDR2 reads YNNKEL (reference sequence). CDR3 in DNA: TGTGCCAGCAGCCATGCGAATACGGGAGGGCCTTTAAGCGCAGATACGCAGTATTTT. Translating gives CASSHANTGGPLSADTQYF.

The rearrangement uses TRBV27 and TRBJ1-5; D ambiguous. Germline CDR1 is MNHEY and CDR2 is SMNVEV (reference sequence). The CDR3 extends over 13 amino acids. V lost 3 bases and J 0 bases, leaving 3 bases between the germline ends. DNA for the CDR3: TGTGCCAGCAGTTTTAGTAGCAATCAGCCCCAGCATTTT. Translating it yields CASSFSSNQPQHF.

The V and J genes are TRBV3-1 (or the pseudogene TRBV3-2) and TRBJ1-1, with a weak D call TRBD1 (6 bases). Trimming cost V 4 bases and J 0 bases, with 12 bases left between them. This CDR3 has 15 amino acids. CDR1 is LGHDT, CDR2 YNNKEL, per germline (reference sequence). CDR3 loop: CASSPAGQMNTEAFF. In DNA form, the CDR3 reads TGTGCCAGCAGCCCCGCCGGACAGATGAACACTGAAGCTTTCTTT.

V and J are TRBV5-1 and TRBJ2-5; 7 bases agree with TRBD1. This CDR3 spans 15 amino acids. Germline trimming cut 0 bases from V and 7 bases from J; bases unmatched to any gene: 9. CDR1 is SGHRS and CDR2 is YFSETQ in the germline V gene. CDR3 DNA sequence: TGCGCCAGCAGCTTGGAGAACAGGGGATTTGGGACCCAGTACTTC. Translated: CASSLENRGFGTQYF.

J is TRBJ2-1 and V is TRBV11-2; 10 positions match TRBD2. CDR1 is SGHAT and CDR2 is FQNNGV in the germline V gene. The CDR3 is 16 residues long. V gave up 6 bases and J gave up 5 bases; unmatched junction bases: 10. The CDR3 reads CASRRTSGSYHNEQFF. CDR3 nucleotides: TGTGCCAGCAGGCGGACTAGCGGAAGCTACCACAATGAGCAGTTCTTC. Together with reference TRBV11-2 and TRBJ2-1, the CDR3 gives the full variable domain: EAGVAQSPRYKIIEKRQSVAFWCNPISGHATLYWYQQILGQGPKLLIQFQNNGVVDDSQLPKDRFSAERLKGVDSTLKIQPAKLEDSAVYLCASRRTSGSYHNEQFFGPGTRLTVL.

The V gene is TRBV7-9, the J gene TRBJ2-7; 9 bases align to TRBD2. CDR3 length: 16 amino acids. In germline, CDR1 is SEHNR, CDR2 FQNEAQ (reference sequence). V was clipped by 4 bases and J by 3 bases; unmatched bases: 10. This CDR3 reads CASSSPGSGSYYEQYF. CDR3 nucleotides: TGTGCCAGCAGCTCCCCCGGTAGCGGGAGTTACTACGAGCAGTACTTC. Full variable domain (outside the CDR3, taken from reference TRBV7-9 and TRBJ2-7): DTGVSQNPRHKITKRGQNVTFRCDPISEHNRLYWYRQTLGQGPEFLTYFQNEAQLEKSRLLSDRFSAERPKGSFSTLEIQRTEQGDSAMYLCASSSPGSGSYYEQYFGPGTRLTVT.

J is TRBJ2-7 and V is TRBV12-3 or TRBV12-4; D gene ambiguous. The V and J ends lost 5 bases and 3 bases respectively, with 8 bases between them. The CDR3 is 12 amino acids. The CDR3 DNA reads TGTGCCAGCAGTCCTGTTAACTACGAGCAGTACTTC. Residues: CASSPVNYEQYF.

This chain links TRBV7-3 with TRBJ2-3, with TRBD1 matching over 7 bases. Trimming took 4 bases from V and 1 from J; bases not matched to a gene: 5. The germline V gene encodes CDR1 SGHTA and CDR2 FQGTGA. The CDR3 runs 15 residues. CDR3 in amino acids: CASSSHRGGTDTQYF. The CDR3 bases are TGTGCCAGCAGCTCTCACAGGGGTGGCACAGATACGCAGTATTTT.

In this sample, this clone turned up a few times. V usage is TRBV3-1 (or the pseudogene TRBV3-2) and J usage is TRBJ2-1; D unresolved. The V end lost 1 base, the J end lost 9 bases, and 7 bases lay between the germline ends. The CDR3 extends over 12 amino acids. Germline CDR1 LGHDT, CDR2 YNNKEL (reference sequence). CDR3 DNA: TGTGCCAGCAGCCAAGGTTTAGTTGAGCAGTTCTTC. This codes for CASSQGLVEQFF.

The chain has TRBV2 and TRBJ2-3, with 13 bases fitting TRBD2. The germline CDR1 and CDR2 sequences are SNHLY and FYNNEI. V dropped 5 bases and J dropped 2; count of bases not matched to a gene: 7. The CDR3 sequence is 17 residues long. Here the CDR3 reads CASSQWGLAGNTDTQYF. CDR3 bases: TGTGCCAGCAGTCAGTGGGGACTAGCGGGGAACACAGATACGCAGTATTTT.

The chain couples TRBV12-3 or TRBV12-4 to TRBJ1-1; 9 nucleotides match TRBD1. V was pared by 8 bases and J by 6 bases, with 4 bases of the junction left unmatched. The CDR3 runs to 12 residues. The CDR3 is CASDRGGSEAFF. DNA for the CDR3: TGTGCCAGCGACAGGGGGGGATCTGAAGCTTTCTTT.

This chain joins TRBV27 and TRBJ2-7; D is undetermined. Trimming took 10 bases from V and 3 from J, leaving 13 bases between them. The CDR3 spans 12 residues. The germline V gene encodes CDR1 MNHEY and CDR2 SMNVEV (reference sequence). Here the CDR3 reads CANNGGLYEQYF. For the CDR3, the DNA is TGTGCCAACAACGGCGGCCTCTACGAGCAGTACTTC.

This chain joins TRBV15 and TRBJ1-1; D might be TRBD1 (6 bases). V was trimmed by 0 bases and J by 4 bases, leaving 9 bases between them. This CDR3 contains 14 residues. CDR1 LNHNV and CDR2 YYDKDF come from the germline V gene (reference sequence). The CDR3 DNA reads as TGTGCCACCAGCAGAGAGGGCAGGGGCACTGAAGCTTTCTTT. Amino acid sequence: CATSREGRGTEAFF.

V and J are TRBV7-2 and TRBJ2-1; weak D call: TRBD1 (6 bases). Germline lookup yields CDR1 SGHTA and CDR2 FQGNSA. There are 17 residues in the CDR3. V shed 5 bases and J shed 3 bases, with 20 bases lying between them. CDR3 sequence (DNA): TGTGCCAGCAGCCCAAATCGTAGGACAGCCTACTACAATGAGCAGTTCTTC. It is translated as CASSPNRRTAYYNEQFF. Full variable domain (missing parts from reference TRBV7-2 and TRBJ2-1): GAGVSQSPSNKVTEKGKDVELRCDPISGHTALYWYRQSLGQGLEFLIYFQGNSAPDKSGLPSDRFSAERTGGSVSTLTIQRTQQEDSAVYLCASSPNRRTAYYNEQFFGPGTRLTVL.

The rearrangement joins TRBV7-9 to TRBJ1-1; TRBD1 matches at 8 bases. V lost 8 bases and J lost 1; bases outside the gene matches: 21. The CDR3 sequence is 19 residues long. CDR1 and CDR2 from the germline V gene are SEHNR and FQNEAQ (reference sequence). The CDR3 loop is CASSPPRTGRFPENTEAFF. The CDR3 DNA reads as TGTGCCAGCTCTCCGCCACGGACAGGGCGGTTTCCGGAGAACACTGAAGCTTTCTTT.

The rearrangement joins TRBV25-1 to TRBJ1-1, with D unclear. This CDR3 is 16 amino acids long. The germline V and J ends were trimmed by 4 bases and 0 bases, with 15 bases remaining between them. Germline CDR1 reads MGHDK; CDR2 reads SYGVNS. The CDR3 loop reads CASSGLVGGLNTEAFF. The CDR3 DNA reads as TGTGCCAGCAGTGGGCTCGTCGGAGGATTGAACACTGAAGCTTTCTTT.